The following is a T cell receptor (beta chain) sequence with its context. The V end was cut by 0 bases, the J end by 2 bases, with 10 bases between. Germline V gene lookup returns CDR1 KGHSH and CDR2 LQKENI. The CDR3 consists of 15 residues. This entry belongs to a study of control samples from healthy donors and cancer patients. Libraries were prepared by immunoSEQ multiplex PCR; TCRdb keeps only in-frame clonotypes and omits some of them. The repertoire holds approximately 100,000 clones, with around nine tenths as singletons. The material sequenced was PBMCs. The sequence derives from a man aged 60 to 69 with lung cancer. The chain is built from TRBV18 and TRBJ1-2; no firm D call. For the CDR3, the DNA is TGTGCCAGCTCACCACCATCAGGTTTCAACTATGGCTACACCTTC. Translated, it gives CASSPPSGFNYGYTF.